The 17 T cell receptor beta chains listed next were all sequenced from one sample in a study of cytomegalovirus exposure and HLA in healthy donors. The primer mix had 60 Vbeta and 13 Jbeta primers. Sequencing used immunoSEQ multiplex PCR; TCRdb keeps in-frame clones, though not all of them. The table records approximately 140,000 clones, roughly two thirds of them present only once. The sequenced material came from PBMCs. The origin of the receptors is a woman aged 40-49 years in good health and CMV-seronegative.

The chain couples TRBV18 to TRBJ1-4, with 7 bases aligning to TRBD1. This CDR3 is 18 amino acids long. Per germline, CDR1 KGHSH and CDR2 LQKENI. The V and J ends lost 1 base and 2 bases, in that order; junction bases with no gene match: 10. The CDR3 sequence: CASSPRGGGPGTNEKLFF. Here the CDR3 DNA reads TGTGCCAGCTCACCACGTGGAGGGGGCCCTGGGACTAATGAAAAACTGTTTTTT. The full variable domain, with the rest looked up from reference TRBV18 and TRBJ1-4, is NAGVMQNPRHLVRRRGQEARLRCSPMKGHSHVYWYRQLPEEGLKFMVYLQKENIIDESGMPKERFSAEFPKEGPSILRIQQVVRGDSAAYFCASSPRGGGPGTNEKLFFGSGTQLSVL.

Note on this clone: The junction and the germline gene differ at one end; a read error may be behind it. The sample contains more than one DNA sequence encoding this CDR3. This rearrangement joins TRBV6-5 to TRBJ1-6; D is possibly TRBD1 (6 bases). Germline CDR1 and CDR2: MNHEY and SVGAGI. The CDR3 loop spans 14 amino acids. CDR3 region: CASSGQPYNSPLHF. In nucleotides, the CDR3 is TGTGCCAGCAGTGGACAGCCGTATAATTCCCCCCTCCACTTT.

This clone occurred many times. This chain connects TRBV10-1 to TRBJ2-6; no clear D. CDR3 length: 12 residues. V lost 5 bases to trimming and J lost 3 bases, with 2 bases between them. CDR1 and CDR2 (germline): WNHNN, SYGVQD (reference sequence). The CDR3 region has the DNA TGCGCCAGCAGTCATGGGGCCAACGTCCTGACTTTC. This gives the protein CASSHGANVLTF.

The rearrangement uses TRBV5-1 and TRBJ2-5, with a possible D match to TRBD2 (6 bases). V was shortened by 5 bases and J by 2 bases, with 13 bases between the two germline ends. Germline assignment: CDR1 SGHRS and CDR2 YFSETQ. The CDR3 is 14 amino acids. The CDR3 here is CASSHGTSQETQYF. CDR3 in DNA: TGCGCCAGCAGTCATGGGACTTCTCAAGAGACCCAGTACTTC.

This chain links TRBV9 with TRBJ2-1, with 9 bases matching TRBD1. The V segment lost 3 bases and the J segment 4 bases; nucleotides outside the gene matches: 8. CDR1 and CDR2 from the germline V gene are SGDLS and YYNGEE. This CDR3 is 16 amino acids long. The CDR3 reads CASSAGDRDFYNEQFF. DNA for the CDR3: TGTGCCAGCAGCGCAGGGGACAGGGACTTTTACAATGAGCAGTTCTTC.

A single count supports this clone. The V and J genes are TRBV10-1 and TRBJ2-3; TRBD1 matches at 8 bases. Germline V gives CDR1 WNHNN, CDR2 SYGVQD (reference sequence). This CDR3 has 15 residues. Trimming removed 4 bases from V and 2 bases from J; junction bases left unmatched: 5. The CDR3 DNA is TGCGCCAGCAGTGGGGCAGGGGGCAACACAGATACGCAGTATTTT. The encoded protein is CASSGAGGNTDTQYF.

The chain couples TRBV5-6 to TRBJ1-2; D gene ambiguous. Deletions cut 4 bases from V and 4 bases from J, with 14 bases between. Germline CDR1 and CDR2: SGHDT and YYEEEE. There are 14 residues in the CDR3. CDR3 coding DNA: TGTGCCAGCAGCCCGAGGGCAGGCATCTATGGCTACACCTTC. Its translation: CASSPRAGIYGYTF.

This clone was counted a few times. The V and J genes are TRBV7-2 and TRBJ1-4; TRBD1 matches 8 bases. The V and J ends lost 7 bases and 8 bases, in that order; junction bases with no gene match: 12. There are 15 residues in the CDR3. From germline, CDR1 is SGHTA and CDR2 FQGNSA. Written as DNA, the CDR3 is TGTGCCAGCACCTGGACAGGGTTTGAGGCGGAAAAACTGTTTTTT. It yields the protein CASTWTGFEAEKLFF.

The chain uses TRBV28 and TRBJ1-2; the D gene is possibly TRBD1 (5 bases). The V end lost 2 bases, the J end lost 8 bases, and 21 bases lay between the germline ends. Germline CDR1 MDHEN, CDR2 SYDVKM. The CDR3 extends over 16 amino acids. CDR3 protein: CASSLVQGRISGGYTF. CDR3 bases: TGTGCCAGCAGTTTAGTCCAGGGTAGGATTAGCGGCGGCTACACCTTC.

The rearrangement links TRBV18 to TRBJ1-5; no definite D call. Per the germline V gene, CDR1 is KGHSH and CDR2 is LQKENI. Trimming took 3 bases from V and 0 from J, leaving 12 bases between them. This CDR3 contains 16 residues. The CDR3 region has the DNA TGTGCCAGCTCACCTCGAGGACTTGATAGCAATCAGCCCCAGCATTTT. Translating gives CASSPRGLDSNQPQHF.

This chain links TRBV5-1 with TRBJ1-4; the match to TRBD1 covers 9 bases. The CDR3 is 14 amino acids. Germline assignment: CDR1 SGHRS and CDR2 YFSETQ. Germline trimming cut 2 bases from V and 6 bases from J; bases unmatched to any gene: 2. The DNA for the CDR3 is TGCGCCAGCAGCTTACAGGGGGCAGATGAAAAACTGTTTTTT. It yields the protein CASSLQGADEKLFF.

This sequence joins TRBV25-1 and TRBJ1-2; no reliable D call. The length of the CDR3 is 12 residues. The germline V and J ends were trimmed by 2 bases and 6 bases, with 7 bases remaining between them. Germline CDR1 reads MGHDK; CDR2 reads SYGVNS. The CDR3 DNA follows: TGTGCCAGCAGTGAACCCGGTCATGGCTACACCTTC. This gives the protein CASSEPGHGYTF.

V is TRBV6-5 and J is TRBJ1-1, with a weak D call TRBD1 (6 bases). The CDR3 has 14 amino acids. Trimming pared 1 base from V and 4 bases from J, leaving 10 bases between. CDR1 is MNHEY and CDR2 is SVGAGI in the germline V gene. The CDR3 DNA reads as TGTGCCAGCAGTTACTGGGAGGGGGGCACTGAAGCTTTCTTT. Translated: CASSYWEGGTEAFF.

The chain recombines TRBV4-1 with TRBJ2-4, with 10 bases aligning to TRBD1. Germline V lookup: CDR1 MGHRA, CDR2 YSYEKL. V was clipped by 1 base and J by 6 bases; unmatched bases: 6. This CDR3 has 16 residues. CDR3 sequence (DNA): TGCGCCAGCAGCCAAGGGTCGGGACAGGGGTCAAACATTCAGTACTTC. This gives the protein CASSQGSGQGSNIQYF.

This chain's CDR3 is CASSRLENYGYTF. CDR3 DNA: TGCGCCAGCAGCCGGCTAGAAAACTATGGCTACACCTTC. The chain uses TRBV4-1 and TRBJ1-2; no clear D. Germline CDR1 is MGHRA and CDR2 is YSYEKL. The CDR3 extends over 13 amino acids. Trimming shortened V by 4 bases and J by 2 bases, and 8 bases separated the two germline ends.

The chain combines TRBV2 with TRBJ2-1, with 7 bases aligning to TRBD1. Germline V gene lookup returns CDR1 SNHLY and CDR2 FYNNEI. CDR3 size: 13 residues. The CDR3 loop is CANARDSLREQFF. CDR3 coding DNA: TGTGCAAACGCACGGGACAGTTTGCGTGAGCAGTTCTTC.

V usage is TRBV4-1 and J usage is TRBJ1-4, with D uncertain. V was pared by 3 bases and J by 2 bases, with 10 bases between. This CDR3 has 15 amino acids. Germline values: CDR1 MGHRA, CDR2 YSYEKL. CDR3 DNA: TGCGCCAGCAGCCAGCTCGGTGGTACTAATGAAAAACTGTTTTTT. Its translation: CASSQLGGTNEKLFF.